A single sample is the source of the 32 T cell receptor beta chains below, sequenced in a study of blood T cell repertoires in COVID-19. Assay: immunoSEQ multiplex PCR; the TCRdb copy retains only in-frame clones and omits some. The sample has hundreds of thousands of clones; 85% are singletons. Sequencing was carried out using peripheral blood. These receptor sequences come from a woman between 50 and 59 years old with active or convalescent COVID-19.

The chain uses TRBV19 and TRBJ1-5; TRBD1 matches 9 bases. Germline CDR1 reads LNHDA; CDR2 reads SQIVND (reference sequence). The CDR3 is 15 residues long. V shed 7 bases, J shed 6 bases, and the junction held 10 bases outside the gene matches. This chain's CDR3 is CASTTTGGVSQPQHF. DNA for the CDR3: TGTGCCAGTACCACGACAGGGGGAGTAAGTCAGCCCCAGCATTTT.

The V and J genes are TRBV5-1 and TRBJ2-7, with D possibly TRBD2 on 7 matching bases. This CDR3 has 19 residues. V gave up 4 bases and J gave up 7 bases, with 33 bases separating them. Germline-derived CDR1 and CDR2 are SGHRS and YFSETQ. CDR3 amino acids: CASSPLGGALSYSLKEQYF. The CDR3 DNA sequence: TGCGCCAGCAGCCCTCTGGGGGGGGCCCTGTCCTACTCCTTGAAGGAGCAGTACTTC.

The rearrangement uses TRBV3-1 (or the pseudogene TRBV3-2) and TRBJ2-2; 16 nucleotides agree with TRBD2. This CDR3 has 19 residues. The J segment lost 6 bases and the V segment lost 2 bases, leaving 9 bases of the junction unmatched. In germline, CDR1 is LGHDT, CDR2 YNNKEL (reference sequence). The CDR3 DNA reads as TGTGCCAGCAGCCAATTTTTGGGACTAGCGGGAGGGTGGCCCGGGGAGCTGTTTTTT. Translation gives CASSQFLGLAGGWPGELFF.

This chain joins TRBV7-3 and TRBJ1-1; the match to TRBD1 covers 9 bases. J gave up 4 bases and V 4 bases, and 13 bases lay outside the gene matches. This CDR3 region has 17 residues. Germline V gene sequence: CDR1 SGHTA, CDR2 FQGTGA. CDR3 nucleotide sequence: TGTGCCAGCAGCTCCTACAGGGGGCAAGGTAGTTTCACTGAAGCTTTCTTT. This translates into CASSSYRGQGSFTEAFF.

The V call is TRBV10-2, the J call TRBJ1-3, with D unclear. In germline, CDR1 is WSHSY, CDR2 SAAADI. This CDR3 spans 15 amino acids. V was trimmed by 7 bases and J by 1 base, leaving 14 bases between them. CDR3: CASTEAVWSGNTIYF. The CDR3 DNA reads TGCGCCAGCACCGAAGCCGTATGGTCTGGAAACACCATATATTTT.

The chain recombines TRBV14 with TRBJ2-2; D is ambiguous. CDR3 length equals 13 residues. V was cut by 3 bases and J by 7 bases, with 9 bases left in between. The germline V gene has CDR1 SGHDN and CDR2 FVKESK. The CDR3 reads CASSHYSGGELFF. The CDR3 DNA sequence: TGTGCCAGCAGCCACTATTCCGGCGGGGAGCTGTTTTTT.

J is TRBJ1-1 and V is TRBV19; the D gene is possibly TRBD1 (5 bases). This CDR3 is built from 15 residues. CDR1 is LNHDA, CDR2 SQIVND, per germline (reference sequence). V was cut by 4 bases and J by 3 bases, with 15 bases left in between. The CDR3 loop reads CASSRGPTGDTEAFF. The CDR3 coding sequence is TGTGCCAGTAGTAGAGGGCCCACGGGGGACACTGAAGCTTTCTTT. The entire variable domain, with the rest obtained from reference TRBV19 and TRBJ1-1, is as follows: DGGITQSPKYLFRKEGQNVTLSCEQNLNHDAMYWYRQDPGQGLRLIYYSQIVNDFQKGDIAEGYSVSREKKESFPLTVTSAQKNPTAFYLCASSRGPTGDTEAFFGQGTRLTVV.

This sequence joins TRBV10-3 and TRBJ1-2; D possibly corresponds to TRBD1 (5 bases). This CDR3 is 14 amino acids long. V was shortened by 8 bases and J by 2 bases, with 15 bases between the two germline ends. The germline V gene encodes CDR1 ENHRY and CDR2 SYGVKD. The CDR3 region is CAIRQTDQNYGYTF. The CDR3 DNA sequence: TGTGCCATCCGACAGACTGACCAAAACTATGGCTACACCTTC.

J is TRBJ1-2 and V is TRBV18, with D possibly matching TRBD1 (6 bases). CDR1 and CDR2 from the germline V gene are KGHSH and LQKENI. The CDR3 is made up of 14 amino acids. With 3 bases removed from V and 6 bases from J, the gap between germline ends came to 14 bases. Here the CDR3 reads CASSPITGFDGYTF. The DNA of the CDR3 is TGTGCCAGCTCACCGATAACAGGGTTCGATGGCTACACCTTC.

This clone was seen only a few times. The rearrangement uses TRBV5-6 and TRBJ1-2; 7 nucleotides match TRBD1. This CDR3 has 15 residues. The germline V gene encodes CDR1 SGHDT and CDR2 YYEEEE. Unmatched junction bases numbered 5, after V lost 0 bases and J lost 3 bases. The CDR3 spells CASSLGQGIYYGYTF. CDR3 nucleotide sequence: TGTGCCAGCAGCTTGGGACAGGGAATTTACTATGGCTACACCTTC.

The V gene is TRBV3-1 (or the pseudogene TRBV3-2), the J gene TRBJ2-7, with 8 bases that match TRBD1. This CDR3 region has 14 residues. Germline CDR1 reads LGHDT; CDR2 reads YNNKEL (reference sequence). Trimming took 4 bases from V and 0 from J; bases not matched to a gene: 2. The CDR3 bases are TGTGCCAGCAGCCCGGACAGGGTCTCCTACGAGCAGTACTTC. Translated: CASSPDRVSYEQYF.

The chain has TRBV7-2 and TRBJ2-1; D might be TRBD2 (6 bases). The CDR3 loop spans 14 amino acids. V gave up 2 bases and J gave up 6 bases, with 11 bases separating them. Germline V gene data show CDR1 as SGHTA and CDR2 as FQGNSA. The CDR3, as DNA: TGTGCCAGCAGCTTAACCGGGACTGCCAATGAGCAGTTCTTC. Amino acids: CASSLTGTANEQFF.

This clone was found once. V gene TRBV10-2 combines with J gene TRBJ2-7; TRBD1 aligns across 7 bases. With 3 bases clipped from V and 2 bases from J, the junction kept 7 bases outside the gene matches. Germline CDR1 reads WSHSY; CDR2 reads SAAADI. CDR3 length: 15 residues. This CDR3 is CASSDQQGNPYEQYF. The CDR3 DNA reads TGCGCCAGCAGTGACCAACAGGGGAACCCCTACGAGCAGTACTTC.

The J gene is TRBJ1-2, the V gene TRBV3-1 (or the pseudogene TRBV3-2), with 11 positions matching TRBD1. The CDR3 has 16 amino acids. Unmatched junction bases numbered 10, after V lost 3 bases and J lost 7 bases. Germline lookup yields CDR1 LGHDT and CDR2 YNNKEL (reference sequence). CDR3 region: CASSQGPGQGAGGYTF. The CDR3 nucleotides are TGTGCCAGCAGCCAGGGGCCTGGACAGGGGGCTGGTGGCTACACCTTC.

Concerning this clone: This same CDR3 is encoded by further DNA sequences in the sample. The genes are TRBV3-1 (or the pseudogene TRBV3-2) and TRBJ2-3, with 12 bases matching TRBD2. Germline lookup yields CDR1 LGHDT and CDR2 YNNKEL (reference sequence). V was clipped by 3 bases and J by 2 bases; unmatched bases: 6. This CDR3 comprises 17 residues. The CDR3 DNA follows: TGTGCCAGCAGCCACCCGACTAGCGGGAGACCCACAGATACGCAGTATTTT. Its translation: CASSHPTSGRPTDTQYF.

The chain is built from TRBV28 and TRBJ1-5; 9 nucleotides agree with TRBD1. Germline lookup yields CDR1 MDHEN and CDR2 SYDVKM. The ends lost 4 bases at V and 7 bases at J; junction bases unmatched: 8. The CDR3 length is 15 residues. For the CDR3, the DNA is TGTGCCAGCAGTTCCCCCGGACAGGGGAGGCAGCCCCAGCATTTT. Encoded protein: CASSSPGQGRQPQHF.

The rearrangement links TRBV10-1 to TRBJ2-2, with 11 bases that match TRBD2. Germline CDR1 is WNHNN and CDR2 is SYGVQD (reference sequence). The CDR3 covers 14 residues. V trimming: 7 bases; J trimming: 7 bases; junction bases outside the gene matches: 5. CDR3 coding DNA: TGCGCCAGCATGAGCGGGACTAGCGGCGGGGAGCTGTTTTTT. It codes for CASMSGTSGGELFF.

The CDR3, as DNA: TGTGCCAGTCGTCCAGGGGGCGCTGAGACCCAGTACTTC. Its protein is CASRPGGAETQYF. This chain links TRBV27 with TRBJ2-5, with TRBD1 matching 8 bases. Germline V gene lookup returns CDR1 MNHEY and CDR2 SMNVEV (reference sequence). There are 13 residues in the CDR3. Germline trimming cut 9 bases from V and 5 bases from J; bases unmatched to any gene: 8.

The rearrangement links TRBV30 to TRBJ1-6; 8 nucleotides match TRBD1. The CDR3 has 14 residues. With 1 base clipped from V and 7 bases from J, the junction kept 3 bases outside the gene matches. Germline CDR1 is GTSNPN and CDR2 is SVGIG (reference sequence). This CDR3 is CAWSGGQANSPLHF. CDR3 nucleotides: TGTGCCTGGAGTGGGGGACAGGCGAATTCACCCCTCCACTTT. Combining the CDR3 with reference TRBV30 and TRBJ1-6 gives the whole variable domain SQTIHQWPATLVQPVGSPLSLECTVEGTSNPNLYWYRQAAGRGLQLLFYSVGIGQISSEVPQNLSASRPQDRQFILSSKKLLLSDSGFYLCAWSGGQANSPLHFGNGTRLTVT.

The J gene is TRBJ2-1, the V gene TRBV5-1; 9 bases fit TRBD1. The germline V gene has CDR1 SGHRS and CDR2 YFSETQ. This CDR3 is 17 amino acids long. V lost 7 bases and J lost 7; bases outside the gene matches: 18. This CDR3 reads CASLNPGQGLQGNEQFF. The CDR3 bases are TGCGCCAGCTTAAACCCAGGACAGGGGTTACAAGGGAATGAGCAGTTCTTC.

The chain has TRBV20-1 and TRBJ1-2; the D is unclear. V lost 6 bases and J lost 5, with 10 bases in between. Germline-derived CDR1 and CDR2 are DFQATT and SNEGSKA (reference sequence). The CDR3 has 11 amino acids. The CDR3: CSAEDMYGYTF. DNA of the CDR3: TGCAGTGCAGAGGATATGTATGGCTACACCTTC.

This clone is a singleton in its sample. This sequence joins TRBV28 and TRBJ1-2; the match to TRBD1 covers 8 bases. With 3 bases clipped from V and 4 bases from J, the junction kept 4 bases outside the gene matches. The germline CDR1 and CDR2 sequences are MDHEN and SYDVKM. This CDR3 has 14 amino acids. The chain's CDR3 is CASSFPGGVYGYTF. The CDR3 nucleotides are TGTGCCAGCAGTTTTCCAGGGGGCGTCTATGGCTACACCTTC.

The V gene is TRBV5-1, the J gene TRBJ2-1; TRBD2 agrees at 9 bases. After removal of 4 bases from V and 2 bases from J, the junction contained 4 bases not matched to a gene. The CDR3 spans 15 residues. Germline V gives CDR1 SGHRS, CDR2 YFSETQ. CDR3 region: CASSGSGSPYNEQFF. The DNA of the CDR3 is TGCGCCAGCAGCGGTAGCGGGAGCCCCTACAATGAGCAGTTCTTC.

This chain links TRBV5-5 with TRBJ1-2, with TRBD1 matching 7 bases. The germline V gene encodes CDR1 SGHKS and CDR2 YYEKEE (reference sequence). V shed 5 bases and J 7 bases; nucleotides not matched to a gene: 11. The CDR3 runs 14 residues. The CDR3 reads CASSYQTGSPGYTF. DNA of the CDR3: TGTGCCAGCAGTTATCAGACAGGGTCCCCTGGCTACACCTTC.

The chain links TRBV5-8 to TRBJ2-3; TRBD2 might be the D (6 bases). Trimming pared 0 bases from V and 4 bases from J, leaving 12 bases between. CDR1 SGHTS and CDR2 YDEGEE come from the germline V gene. CDR3 size: 15 residues. The CDR3, as DNA: TGTGCCAGCAGCTTGGCGGGGGTAGGTCCAGATACGCAGTATTTT. Protein product: CASSLAGVGPDTQYF.

In this sample, this clone turned up once. V gene TRBV30 combines with J gene TRBJ2-7, with unresolved D. Between the trimmed V and J ends, which lost 5 bases and 6 bases, there was a span of 8 bases. The CDR3 consists of 10 residues. CDR1 GTSNPN and CDR2 SVGIG come from the germline V gene (reference sequence). Here the CDR3 reads CAWGSLEQYF. DNA of the CDR3: TGTGCCTGGGGGTCCCTCGAGCAGTACTTC.

The CDR3 sequence: CASSLAISSSGNTIYF. The DNA for the CDR3 is TGTGCCAGCAGCTTAGCAATATCGAGCTCTGGAAACACCATATATTTT. The chain has TRBV7-2 and TRBJ1-3; no clear D. The germline V and J ends were trimmed by 0 bases and 0 bases, with 9 bases remaining between them. Germline values: CDR1 SGHTA, CDR2 FQGNSA. This CDR3 is built from 16 residues.

This clone was seen only a few times. The rearrangement links TRBV20-1 to TRBJ2-1, with D maybe TRBD2 (6 bases). This CDR3 contains 11 residues. Trimming pared 1 base from V and 12 bases from J, leaving 10 bases between. Germline V gene sequence: CDR1 DFQATT, CDR2 SNEGSKA (reference sequence). The CDR3 sequence is CSARGGRGQFF. The CDR3 region has the DNA TGCAGTGCTAGAGGAGGGCGGGGGCAGTTCTTC.

Turning to this clone: Other nucleotide sequences from this sample produce the same CDR3. This chain connects TRBV18 to TRBJ1-1; the D gene is possibly TRBD1 (6 bases). The CDR3 spans 14 residues. Germline CDR1 KGHSH, CDR2 LQKENI. V was trimmed by 4 bases and J by 3 bases, leaving 12 bases between them. The CDR3 DNA is TGTGCCAGCTCACGCGACAGGTCGGACACTGAAGCTTTCTTT. It yields the protein CASSRDRSDTEAFF.

As concerns this clone: The sample holds other DNA sequences that translate to the same CDR3. CDR3 DNA: TGTGCCAGCAGCGTAGCACTAGCGGGCACAGATACGCAGTATTTT. Protein sequence: CASSVALAGTDTQYF. The chain recombines TRBV9 with TRBJ2-3; 8 bases line up with TRBD2. Trimming at V came to 0 bases and at J to 1 base, leaving 1 base not matched to a gene. The germline V gene has CDR1 SGDLS and CDR2 YYNGEE. The CDR3 covers 15 residues.

The chain uses TRBV28 and TRBJ2-7; 7 bases fit TRBD2. Trimming removed 2 bases from V and 2 bases from J; junction bases left unmatched: 6. The CDR3 is 15 amino acids. Per the germline V gene, CDR1 is MDHEN and CDR2 is SYDVKM. DNA of the CDR3: TGTGCCAGCAGTTTAGGCGGGAGCAAGGCCTACGAGCAGTACTTC. The encoded protein is CASSLGGSKAYEQYF.

The chain carries TRBV11-2 and TRBJ2-5; tentative D call: TRBD1 (5 bases). Between the trimmed V and J ends, which lost 2 bases and 1 base, there was a span of 8 bases. The CDR3 contains 14 residues. Per germline, CDR1 SGHAT and CDR2 FQNNGV. This chain's CDR3 is CASSLQGFQETQYF. CDR3 DNA sequence: TGTGCCAGCAGCTTACAGGGATTCCAAGAGACCCAGTACTTC.